The rows below give T cell receptor beta chains drawn from one sample of a study of blood T cell repertoires in COVID-19. Method: immunoSEQ multiplex PCR; TCRdb's copy keeps in-frame clones and lacks some. Of some 350,000 clones listed, roughly nine tenths are singletons. Sequenced input: PBMCs or T cells enriched from blood (not recorded which). These receptors were obtained from a man aged 18 to 30 who had recovered from COVID-19. Both conserved end residues are part of each CDR3. Each record gives: J gene, D gene, V gene, clone size, CDR3 protein, CDR3 DNA. A D gene is named only where the DNA matches it firmly. Expanded clones are given a class, and other clones once, few, many or no size at all.

TRBJ2-7 | . | TRBV4-1 | few | CASSQVSRGGYEQYF | TGCGCCAGCAGCCAAGTAAGTCGGGGAGGCTACGAGCAGTACTTC
TRBJ1-2 | TRBD1 | TRBV13 | once | CASSRRDSNYGYTF | TGTGCCAGCAGCCGGCGGGACAGCAACTATGGCTACACCTTC
TRBJ2-1 | . | TRBV12-3/TRBV12-4 | . | CASNPTGKDEQFF | TGTGCCAGCAACCCAACAGGGAAGGATGAGCAGTTCTTC
TRBJ2-1 | TRBD2 | TRBV10-2 | . | CASSGLAGGLVEQFF | TGCGCCAGCAGCGGACTAGCGGGGGGTTTAGTTGAGCAGTTCTTC
TRBJ1-2 | . | TRBV19 | . | CASSPPGLYGYTF | TGTGCCAGTAGTCCTCCGGGACTCTATGGCTACACCTTC
TRBJ2-1 | . | TRBV24-1 | . | CATSDISGLSYNEQFF | TGTGCCACCAGTGACATAAGCGGACTCTCCTACAATGAGCAGTTCTTC
TRBJ2-3 | TRBD2 | TRBV6-4 | . | CASSDSAGGPTDTQYF | TGTGCCAGCAGTGACTCAGCGGGGGGGCCGACAGATACGCAGTATTTT
TRBJ1-5 | TRBD1 | TRBV29-1 | . | CSVADREQPQHF | TGCAGCGTTGCCGACAGGGAACAGCCCCAGCATTTT
TRBJ1-1 | TRBD1 | TRBV7-2 | . | CASSQNTPGQAEAFF | TGTGCCAGCAGCCAAAATACACCCGGACAGGCAGAAGCTTTCTTT
TRBJ2-3 | . | TRBV7-3 | . | CASSPRGASDTQYF | TGTGCCAGCAGCCCCCGGGGGGCTTCAGATACGCAGTATTTT
TRBJ2-3 | . | TRBV9 | . | CASSGRFRDSKFDTQYF | TGTGCCAGCAGCGGGAGGTTTAGGGACTCGAAATTTGATACGCAGTATTTT
TRBJ1-5 | TRBD1 | TRBV28 | . | CASSPGTGRNQPQHF | TGTGCCAGCAGCCCCGGGACAGGTAGGAATCAGCCCCAGCATTTT
TRBJ2-1 | . | TRBV12-5 | . | CASGLDQGYEQFF | TGTGCTAGTGGTTTAGACCAGGGGTACGAGCAGTTCTTC
TRBJ2-5 | TRBD2 | TRBV10-3 | . | CAISATSGIQETQYF | TGTGCCATCAGCGCGACTAGCGGGATCCAAGAGACCCAGTACTTC
TRBJ1-4 | . | TRBV5-1 | . | CASSLGELEKLFF | TGCGCCAGCAGCTTGGGGGAGCTTGAAAAACTGTTTTTT
TRBJ2-5 | TRBD1 | TRBV5-1 | . | CASSSTGGPETQYF | TGCGCCAGCAGTTCCACAGGGGGCCCAGAGACCCAGTACTTC
TRBJ1-1 | . | TRBV5-1 | . | CASSFSVRNTEAFF | TGCGCCAGCAGCTTTTCCGTCCGGAACACTGAAGCTTTCTTT
TRBJ1-2 | TRBD1 | TRBV10-3 | . | CAAQQGAWYGYTF | TGTGCCGCCCAGCAGGGGGCCTGGTATGGCTACACCTTC
TRBJ2-1 | . | TRBV11-2 | . | CASSLLASPDNEQFF | TGTGCCAGCAGCTTATTGGCTAGCCCAGACAATGAGCAGTTCTTC
TRBJ2-1 | TRBD2 | TRBV5-6 | . | CASSDRLAGGEQFF | TGTGCCAGCAGTGATAGACTAGCAGGTGGTGAGCAGTTCTTC
TRBJ2-3 | . | TRBV2 | . | CASSDLQGGGSRTDTQYF | TGTGCCAGCAGTGATTTACAGGGGGGCGGGAGTCGTACAGATACGCAGTATTTT
TRBJ1-1 | . | TRBV18 | once | CASSPRYPGQKNTEAFF | TGTGCCAGCTCACCACGCTACCCCGGACAGAAGAACACTGAAGCTTTCTTT
TRBJ1-4 | . | TRBV13 | . | CASRPRGGDEKLFF | TGTGCCAGCAGACCCCGGGGGGGCGATGAAAAACTGTTTTTT
TRBJ1-5 | . | TRBV11-2 | . | CASSLGGYSNQPQHF | TGTGCCAGCAGCCTCGGAGGCTATAGCAATCAGCCCCAGCATTTT
TRBJ2-7 | TRBD2 | TRBV3-1/TRBV3-2 | . | CASSPGLAGSEQYF | TGTGCCAGCAGCCCGGGACTAGCGGGGAGCGAGCAGTACTTC
TRBJ2-3 | . | TRBV27 | . | CASSPVSTDTQYF | TGTGCCAGCAGCCCTGTAAGCACAGATACGCAGTATTTT
TRBJ1-1 | TRBD1 | TRBV7-9 | . | CATGQAGLGTEAFF | TGTGCCACTGGACAGGCGGGGTTAGGCACTGAAGCTTTCTTT
TRBJ2-3 | TRBD2 | TRBV3-1/TRBV3-2 | . | CASSPRTSGASTDTQYF | TGTGCCAGCAGCCCCAGGACTAGCGGGGCTAGCACAGATACGCAGTATTTT
TRBJ1-6 | . | TRBV20-1 | . | CSATVSSPLHF | TGCAGTGCTACCGTATCTTCACCCCTCCACTTT
TRBJ2-7 | TRBD1 | TRBV28 | . | CASRAPGQGPYEQYF | TGTGCCAGCAGGGCACCGGGACAGGGCCCCTACGAGCAGTACTTC
TRBJ1-1 | TRBD1 | TRBV18 | . | CASSEQGVPNTEAFF | TGTGCCAGCTCAGAGCAGGGGGTCCCGAACACTGAAGCTTTCTTT
TRBJ1-1 | TRBD1 | TRBV30 | . | CAWRKPQGAKTEAFF | TGTGCCTGGAGAAAACCTCAGGGGGCGAAAACTGAAGCTTTCTTT
TRBJ2-2 | . | TRBV27 | . | CASSLEPPKFRRRNTGELFF | TGTGCCAGCAGTTTAGAGCCCCCTAAGTTCCGTCGGAGGAACACCGGGGAGCTGTTTTTT
TRBJ1-2 | . | TRBV5-8 | once | CASSFGLTEYGYTF | TGTGCCAGCAGCTTTGGCTTGACAGAGTATGGCTACACCTTC
TRBJ1-4 | TRBD1 | TRBV9 | few | CASSVEDRGSATNEKLFF | TGTGCCAGCAGCGTAGAGGACAGGGGGTCGGCAACTAATGAAAAACTGTTTTTT
TRBJ2-6 | . | TRBV5-1 | . | CASSLRPNLSGANVLTF | TGCGCCAGCAGCCTGCGGCCGAACCTCTCTGGGGCCAACGTCCTGACTTTC
TRBJ2-1 | TRBD2 | TRBV10-3 | . | CAISVSGSENEQFF | TGTGCCATCAGTGTCAGCGGGAGTGAGAATGAGCAGTTCTTC
TRBJ2-2 | TRBD2 | TRBV2 | . | CASSGLAGASGELFF | TGTGCCAGCAGTGGACTAGCGGGAGCTTCCGGGGAGCTGTTTTTT
TRBJ2-2 | . | TRBV11-3 | . | CASSFGGAFETNTGELFF | TGTGCCAGCAGCTTTGGCGGGGCTTTCGAAACCAACACCGGGGAGCTGTTTTTT
TRBJ2-2 | . | TRBV28 | . | CASSETGRGATGELFF | TGTGCCAGCAGTGAGACGGGGCGCGGGGCTACCGGGGAGCTGTTTTTT
TRBJ2-2 | . | TRBV7-2 | . | CASSFTDRPMNTGELFF | TGTGCCAGCAGCTTCACCGACAGGCCCATGAACACCGGGGAGCTGTTTTTT
TRBJ2-7 | . | TRBV7-9 | . | CASSLHPWNYSSYEQYF | TGTGCCAGCAGCCTACACCCCTGGAACTATAGCTCCTACGAGCAGTACTTC
TRBJ2-7 | . | TRBV18 | . | CASSPPTGLGSYEQYF | TGTGCCAGCTCACCACCGACAGGCCTAGGTTCTTACGAGCAGTACTTC
TRBJ2-2 | . | TRBV5-1 | . | CASSDPGVNTGELFF | TGCGCCAGCAGTGACCCGGGGGTGAACACCGGGGAGCTGTTTTTT
TRBJ2-1 | . | TRBV9 | once | CASSPGVQVQFF | TGTGCCAGCAGCCCCGGCGTCCAGGTGCAGTTCTTC
TRBJ2-2 | TRBD1 | TRBV18 | . | CASGAQGATGELFF | TGTGCCAGCGGGGCACAGGGGGCAACCGGGGAGCTGTTTTTT
TRBJ2-3 | TRBD2 | TRBV6-2/TRBV6-3 | once | CASSYDGRPADTQYF | TGTGCCAGCAGTTACGACGGGAGGCCCGCAGATACGCAGTATTTT
TRBJ1-2 | . | TRBV7-2 | once | CASSPPQSIDSNYGYTF | TGTGCCAGCAGCCCACCTCAATCTATCGACAGTAACTATGGCTACACCTTC
TRBJ2-1 | TRBD2 | TRBV7-2 | . | CASSMTSGGYNEQFF | TGTGCCAGCAGCATGACTAGCGGGGGATACAATGAGCAGTTCTTC
TRBJ2-7 | . | TRBV5-5 | . | CASSLGQGLLYEQYF | TGTGCCAGCAGCTTGGGGCAGGGGCTGCTCTACGAGCAGTACTTC
TRBJ1-2 | . | TRBV5-4 | . | CASSLLAQGFDYGYTF | TGTGCCAGCAGCTTGTTGGCGCAGGGTTTTGACTATGGCTACACCTTC
TRBJ1-1 | . | TRBV30 | . | CAWSVGGALGKAFF | TGTGCCTGGAGTGTGGGGGGGGCTCTAGGAAAAGCTTTCTTT
TRBJ2-7 | . | TRBV7-9 | . | CASSPEGLYEQYF | TGTGCCAGCAGCCCGGAGGGCCTATACGAGCAGTACTTC
TRBJ2-7 | TRBD1 | TRBV11-3 | . | CASSLAHGQGYEQYF | TGTGCCAGCAGCTTAGCCCACGGACAGGGCTACGAGCAGTACTTC
TRBJ2-3 | TRBD2 | TRBV25-1 | . | CASSAWQGGSTDTQYF | TGTGCCAGCAGTGCCTGGCAGGGAGGGAGCACAGATACGCAGTATTTT
TRBJ2-5 | . | TRBV7-6 | . | CASSLGGPQETQYF | TGTGCCAGCAGCTTAGGGGGGCCTCAAGAGACCCAGTACTTC
TRBJ2-4 | TRBD2 | TRBV4-1 | . | CASSQIAGLAKNIQYF | TGCGCCAGCAGCCAGATAGCGGGGCTAGCCAAAAACATTCAGTACTTC